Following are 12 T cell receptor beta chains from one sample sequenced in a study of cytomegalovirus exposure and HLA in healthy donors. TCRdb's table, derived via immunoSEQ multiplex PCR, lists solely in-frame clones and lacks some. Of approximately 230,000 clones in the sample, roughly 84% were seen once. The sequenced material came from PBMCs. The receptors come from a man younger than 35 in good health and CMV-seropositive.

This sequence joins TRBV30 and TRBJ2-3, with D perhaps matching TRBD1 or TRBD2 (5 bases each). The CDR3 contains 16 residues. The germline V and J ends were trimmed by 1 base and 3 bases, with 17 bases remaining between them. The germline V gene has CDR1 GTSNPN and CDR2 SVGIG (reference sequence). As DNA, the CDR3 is TGTGCCTGGAGTGGAAGTGGGGGAAGGGGTACAGATACGCAGTATTTT. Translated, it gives CAWSGSGGRGTDTQYF.

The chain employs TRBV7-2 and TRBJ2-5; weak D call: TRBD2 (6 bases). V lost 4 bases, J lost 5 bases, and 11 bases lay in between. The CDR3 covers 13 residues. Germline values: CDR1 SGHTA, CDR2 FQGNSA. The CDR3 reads CASSSTSWETQYF. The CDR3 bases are TGTGCCAGCAGCTCGACTAGTTGGGAGACCCAGTACTTC. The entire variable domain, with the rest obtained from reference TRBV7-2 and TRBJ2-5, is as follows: GAGVSQSPSNKVTEKGKDVELRCDPISGHTALYWYRQSLGQGLEFLIYFQGNSAPDKSGLPSDRFSAERTGGSVSTLTIQRTQQEDSAVYLCASSSTSWETQYFGPGTRLLVL.

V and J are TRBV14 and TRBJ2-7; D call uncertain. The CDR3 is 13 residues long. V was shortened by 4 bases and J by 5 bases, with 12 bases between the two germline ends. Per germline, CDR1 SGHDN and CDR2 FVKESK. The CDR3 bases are TGTGCCAGCAGCCTCAACCTTCAGGACGAGCAGTACTTC. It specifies CASSLNLQDEQYF.

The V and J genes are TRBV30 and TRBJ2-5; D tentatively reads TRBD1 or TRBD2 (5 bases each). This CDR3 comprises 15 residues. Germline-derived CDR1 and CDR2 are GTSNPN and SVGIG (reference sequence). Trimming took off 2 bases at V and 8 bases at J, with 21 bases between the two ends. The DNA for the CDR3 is TGTGCCTGGAGTATCCCCGGGACGGAGTTTAACACCCAGTACTTC. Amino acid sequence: CAWSIPGTEFNTQYF.

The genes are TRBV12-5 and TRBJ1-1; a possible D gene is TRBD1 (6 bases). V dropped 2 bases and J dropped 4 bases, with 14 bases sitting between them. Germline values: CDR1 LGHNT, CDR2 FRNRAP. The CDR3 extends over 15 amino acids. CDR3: CASGLPQGLATEAFF. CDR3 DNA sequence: TGTGCTAGTGGTTTGCCACAGGGTTTGGCCACTGAAGCTTTCTTT. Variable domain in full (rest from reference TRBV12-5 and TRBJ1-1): DARVTQTPRHKVTEMGQEVTMRCQPILGHNTVFWYRQTMMQGLELLAYFRNRAPLDDSGMPKDRFSAEMPDATLATLKIQPSEPRDSAVYFCASGLPQGLATEAFFGQGTRLTVV.

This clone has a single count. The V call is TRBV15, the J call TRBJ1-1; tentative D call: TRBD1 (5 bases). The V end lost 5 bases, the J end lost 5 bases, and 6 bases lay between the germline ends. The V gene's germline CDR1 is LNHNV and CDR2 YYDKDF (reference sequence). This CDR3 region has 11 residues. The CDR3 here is CATSWGTEAFF. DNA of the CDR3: TGTGCCACCAGCTGGGGGACTGAAGCTTTCTTT.

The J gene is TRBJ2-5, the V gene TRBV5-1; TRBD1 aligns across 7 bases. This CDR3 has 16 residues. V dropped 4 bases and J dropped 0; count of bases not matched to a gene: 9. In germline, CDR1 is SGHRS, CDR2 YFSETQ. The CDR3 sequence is CASSNSDREYQETQYF. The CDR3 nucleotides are TGCGCCAGCAGCAACAGTGACAGGGAATACCAAGAGACCCAGTACTTC. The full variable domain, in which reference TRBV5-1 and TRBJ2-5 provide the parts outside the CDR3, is KAGVTQTPRYLIKTRGQQVTLSCSPISGHRSVSWYQQTPGQGLQFLFEYFSETQRNKGNFPGRFSGRQFSNSRSEMNVSTLELGDSALYLCASSNSDREYQETQYFGPGTRLLVL.

CDR3 residues: CASSGKQGADTQYF. The CDR3 DNA follows: TGTGCCAGCAGCGGGAAACAGGGGGCAGATACGCAGTATTTT. The chain uses TRBV5-4 and TRBJ2-3, with TRBD1 identical over 8 bases. The CDR3 covers 14 residues. In germline, CDR1 is SGHNT, CDR2 YYREEE (reference sequence). The V gene end was trimmed by 4 bases and the J gene end by 4 bases; junction bases not matched to a gene: 5.

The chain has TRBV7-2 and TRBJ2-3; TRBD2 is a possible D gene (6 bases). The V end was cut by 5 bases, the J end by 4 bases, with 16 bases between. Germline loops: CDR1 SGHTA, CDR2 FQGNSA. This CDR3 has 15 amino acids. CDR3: CASSPQVAAPDTQYF. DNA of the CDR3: TGTGCCAGCAGCCCCCAGGTAGCGGCCCCAGATACGCAGTATTTT. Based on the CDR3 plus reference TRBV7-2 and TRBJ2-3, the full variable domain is GAGVSQSPSNKVTEKGKDVELRCDPISGHTALYWYRQSLGQGLEFLIYFQGNSAPDKSGLPSDRFSAERTGGSVSTLTIQRTQQEDSAVYLCASSPQVAAPDTQYFGPGTRLTVL.

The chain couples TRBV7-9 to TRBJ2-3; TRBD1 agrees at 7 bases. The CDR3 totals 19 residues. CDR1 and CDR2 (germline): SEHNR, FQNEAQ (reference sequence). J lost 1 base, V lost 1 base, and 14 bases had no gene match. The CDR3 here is CASSLVLSDRVRGTDTQYF. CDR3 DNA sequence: TGTGCCAGCAGCTTAGTCCTTAGTGACAGGGTAAGAGGCACAGATACGCAGTATTTT.

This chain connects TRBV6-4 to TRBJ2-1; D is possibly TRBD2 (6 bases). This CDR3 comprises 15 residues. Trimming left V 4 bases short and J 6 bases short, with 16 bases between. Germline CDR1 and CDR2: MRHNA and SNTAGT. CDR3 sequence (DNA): TGTGCCAGCAGTGCCGGGAGCGGCGATACCAATGAGCAGTTCTTC. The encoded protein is CASSAGSGDTNEQFF.

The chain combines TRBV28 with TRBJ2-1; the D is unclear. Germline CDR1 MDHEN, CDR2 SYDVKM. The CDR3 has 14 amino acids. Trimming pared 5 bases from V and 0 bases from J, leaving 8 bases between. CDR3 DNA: TGTGCCAGCAGTCCGATAGACTCCTACAATGAGCAGTTCTTC. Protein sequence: CASSPIDSYNEQFF.